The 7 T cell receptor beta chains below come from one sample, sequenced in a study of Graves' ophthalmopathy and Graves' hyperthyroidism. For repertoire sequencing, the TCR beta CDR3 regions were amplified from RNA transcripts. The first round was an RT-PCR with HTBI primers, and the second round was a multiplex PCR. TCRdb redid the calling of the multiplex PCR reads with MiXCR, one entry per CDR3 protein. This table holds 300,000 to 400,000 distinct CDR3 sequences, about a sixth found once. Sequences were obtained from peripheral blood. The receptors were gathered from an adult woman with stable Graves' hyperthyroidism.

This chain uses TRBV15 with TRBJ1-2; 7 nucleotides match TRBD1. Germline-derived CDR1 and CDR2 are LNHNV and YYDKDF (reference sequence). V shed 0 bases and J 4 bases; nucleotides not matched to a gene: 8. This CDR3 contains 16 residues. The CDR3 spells CATSRDKGANFYGYTF. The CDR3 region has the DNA TGTGCCACCAGCAGAGATAAGGGGGCCAACTTCTATGGCTACACCTTC.

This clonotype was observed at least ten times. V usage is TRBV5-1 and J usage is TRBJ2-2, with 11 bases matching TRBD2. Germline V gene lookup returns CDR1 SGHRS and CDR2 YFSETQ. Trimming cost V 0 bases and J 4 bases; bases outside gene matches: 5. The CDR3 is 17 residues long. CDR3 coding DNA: TGCGCCAGCAGCTTGGTTACTAGCGGGAGACTCACCGGGGAGCTGTTTTTT. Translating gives CASSLVTSGRLTGELFF.

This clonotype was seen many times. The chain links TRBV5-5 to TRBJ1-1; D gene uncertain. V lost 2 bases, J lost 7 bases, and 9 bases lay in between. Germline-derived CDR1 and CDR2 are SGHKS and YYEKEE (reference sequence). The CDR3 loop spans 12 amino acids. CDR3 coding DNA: TGTGCCAGCAGCTTAGGATCCGGTGAAGCTTTCTTT. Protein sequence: CASSLGSGEAFF. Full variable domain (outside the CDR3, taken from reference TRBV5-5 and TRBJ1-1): DAGVTQSPTHLIKTRGQQVTLRCSPISGHKSVSWYQQVLGQGPQFIFQYYEKEERGRGNFPDRFSARQFPNYSSELNVNALLLGDSALYLCASSLGSGEAFFGQGTRLTVV.

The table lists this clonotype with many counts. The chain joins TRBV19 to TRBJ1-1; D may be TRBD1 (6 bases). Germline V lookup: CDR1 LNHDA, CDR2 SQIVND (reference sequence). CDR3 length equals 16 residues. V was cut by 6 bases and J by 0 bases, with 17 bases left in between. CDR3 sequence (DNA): TGTGCCAGTAGATTCGGGGCATCAGGGGTGAACACTGAAGCTTTCTTT. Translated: CASRFGASGVNTEAFF.

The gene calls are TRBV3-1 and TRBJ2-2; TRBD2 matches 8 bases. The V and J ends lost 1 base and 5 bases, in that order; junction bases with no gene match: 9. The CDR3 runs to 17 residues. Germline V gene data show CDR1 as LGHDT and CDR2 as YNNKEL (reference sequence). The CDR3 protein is CASSQGKRTSFTGELFF. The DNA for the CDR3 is TGTGCCAGCAGCCAAGGAAAAAGGACTAGCTTTACCGGGGAGCTGTTTTTT.

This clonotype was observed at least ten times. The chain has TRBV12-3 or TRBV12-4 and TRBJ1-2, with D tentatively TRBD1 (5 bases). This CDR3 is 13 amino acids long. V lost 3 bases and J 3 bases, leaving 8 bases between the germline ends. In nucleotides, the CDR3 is TGTGCCAGCAGTTTGGGGCAGTACTATGGCTACACCTTC. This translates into CASSLGQYYGYTF.

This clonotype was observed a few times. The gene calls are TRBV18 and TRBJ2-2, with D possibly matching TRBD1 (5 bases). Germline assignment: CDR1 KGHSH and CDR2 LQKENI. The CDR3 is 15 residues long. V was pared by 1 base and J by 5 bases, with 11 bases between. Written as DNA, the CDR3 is TGTGCCAGCTCACCACAGGGGCGCAGTACCGGGGAGCTGTTTTTT. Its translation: CASSPQGRSTGELFF.